This TCR beta chain appears in the sequencing data of a study of blood T cell repertoires in COVID-19. TCRdb's table, derived via immunoSEQ multiplex PCR, lists solely in-frame clones and lacks some. The table records over 50,000 clones, approximately 86% of them present only once. The V gene's germline CDR1 is SQVTM and CDR2 ANQGSEA. The CDR3 is made up of 13 amino acids. The V gene lost 1 base and the J gene lost 4 bases, with 10 bases spanning the gap. The sample taken for sequencing was peripheral blood. The chain joins TRBV29-1 to TRBJ1-2; TRBD1 might be the D (6 bases). The TCR originated in a man between 65 and 79 years old with active COVID-19. The CDR3 DNA sequence: TGCAGCGTTGAAGGGCAGGGGAGCTATGGCTACACCTTC. Translated: CSVEGQGSYGYTF.